The subject of this entry is one T cell receptor beta chain. The antigen is unknown. Per the germline V gene, CDR1 is KGHSH and CDR2 is LQKENI. V lost 0 bases and J lost 8, with 13 bases in between. The CDR3 is 14 amino acids. This entry comes from a study of T cell responses to AZD1222 COVID-19 vaccine. Findings and caveats of the study: Along spike, vaccine-associated CD4 TCRs were found throughout, with dominance at 160-218 and 743-854. Nearly half of spike-specific TCRs reportedly target unmutated variant regions. Most donors were white British, females outnumbered males, and clonal diversity was possibly underestimated.

Profiled with immunoSEQ multiplex PCR; TCRdb holds only in-frame clones, not every one. The table has 95,000 to 150,000 clones, more than 85% seen once. The chain links TRBV18 to TRBJ1-1, with D uncertain. This receptor was obtained from an adult in good health. Sequencing was performed on peripheral blood, taken on day 0 of AZD1222 vaccination. CDR3 protein: CASSPPGGRGEAFF. The CDR3 bases are TGTGCCAGCTCACCACCAGGTGGCCGGGGAGAAGCTTTCTTT.